These 25 T cell receptor beta chains originate from one sample sequenced in a study of CD8+ T cells in alopecia areata. Treatment of the sample: oral pan-JAK inhibitor, 5-10 mg twice daily. cDNA reverse transcribed from extracted RNA served as the sequencing template. Assay: immunoSEQ multiplex PCR; the TCRdb copy retains only in-frame clones and omits some. The data show approximately 180,000 clones, about three fifths seen once. This sample comprised CD4+ T cells sorted from blood, obtained around week 50, from a patient treated with tofacitinib. These TCRs come from a human donor with alopecia areata.

This clone occurred a few times. V and J are TRBV6-1 and TRBJ1-6, with TRBD1 matching 9 bases. The CDR3 contains 14 residues. With 8 bases clipped from V and 9 bases from J, the junction kept 8 bases outside the gene matches. Germline V gene data show CDR1 as MNHNS and CDR2 as SASEGT. CDR3 bases: TGTGCCAGCCGTATGGGACAGGGAGGTTCACCCCTCCACTTT. Its translation is CASRMGQGGSPLHF.

The chain links TRBV9 to TRBJ2-2, with TRBD1 as a possible D gene (6 bases). The V gene's germline CDR1 is SGDLS and CDR2 YYNGEE. V lost 6 bases, J lost 1 base, and 16 bases lay in between. The CDR3 runs 16 residues. The CDR3 loop reads CASTPGADLNTGELFF. For the CDR3, the DNA is TGTGCCAGCACCCCAGGGGCAGACCTGAACACCGGGGAGCTGTTTTTT.

This clone was seen a few times. V gene TRBV29-1 combines with J gene TRBJ1-2, with D possibly matching TRBD1 (5 bases). V lost 4 bases, J lost 4 bases, and 13 bases lay in between. CDR1 is SQVTM, CDR2 ANQGSEA, per germline. The CDR3 sequence is 13 residues long. CDR3 protein: CSVAPTEIYGYTF. CDR3 DNA sequence: TGCAGCGTTGCCCCGACAGAGATCTATGGCTACACCTTC. The full variable domain, its missing parts supplied by reference TRBV29-1 and TRBJ1-2, is SAVISQKPSRDICQRGTSLTIQCQVDSQVTMMFWYRQQPGQSLTLIATANQGSEATYESGFVIDKFPISRPNLTFSTLTVSNMSPEDSSIYLCSVAPTEIYGYTFGSGTRLTVV.

This clone has ten or more counts. V usage is TRBV14 and J usage is TRBJ2-6; D is undetermined. V was cut by 2 bases and J by 1 base, with 3 bases left in between. This CDR3 region has 14 residues. The germline gives CDR1 SGHDN, CDR2 FVKESK. The CDR3: CASSQLSGANVLTF. The CDR3 coding sequence is TGTGCCAGCAGCCAATTATCTGGGGCCAACGTCCTGACTTTC.

The rearrangement links TRBV6-5 to TRBJ1-2; D might be TRBD1 (6 bases). This CDR3 comprises 12 residues. Germline values: CDR1 MNHEY, CDR2 SVGAGI. V was clipped by 10 bases and J by 3 bases, with 12 bases between them. CDR3 nucleotide sequence: TGTGCCACCTCGCAGGGGTACTATGGCTACACCTTC. Protein product: CATSQGYYGYTF.

The chain recombines TRBV4-3 with TRBJ1-6, with D unclear. The V gene's germline CDR1 is LGHNA and CDR2 YSLEER. The CDR3 consists of 14 residues. The germline V and J ends were trimmed by 0 bases and 10 bases, with 10 bases remaining between them. CDR3 nucleotides: TGCGCCAGCAGCCAAGATAGGGTACGCTCACCCCTCCACTTT. As protein: CASSQDRVRSPLHF.

The chain uses TRBV9 and TRBJ2-7, with 9 nucleotides matching TRBD1. V dropped 4 bases and J dropped 6; count of bases not matched to a gene: 11. Germline CDR1 and CDR2: SGDLS and YYNGEE. The CDR3 totals 15 residues. DNA of the CDR3: TGTGCCAGCAGCCCTGGGACAGGGACTACGGGCGAGCAGTACTTC. As protein: CASSPGTGTTGEQYF.

This clone occurred a few times. V is TRBV13 and J is TRBJ2-7; D is uncertain. The V end lost 5 bases, the J end lost 9 bases, and 14 bases lay between the germline ends. The germline CDR1 and CDR2 sequences are PRHDT and FYEKMQ (reference sequence). The CDR3 sequence is 12 residues long. In DNA form, the CDR3 reads TGTGCCAGCAGCCAAAACGATATGGGGCAGTACTTC. It codes for CASSQNDMGQYF. Using reference TRBV13 and TRBJ2-7 for the parts outside the CDR3, the full variable domain is AAGVIQSPRHLIKEKRETATLKCYPIPRHDTVYWYQQGPGQDPQFLISFYEKMQSDKGSIPDRFSAQQFSDYHSELNMSSLELGDSALYFCASSQNDMGQYFGPGTRLTVT.

The chain combines TRBV5-6 with TRBJ2-2; D is uncertain. The CDR3 totals 15 residues. In germline, CDR1 is SGHDT, CDR2 YYEEEE. V was pared by 1 base and J by 2 bases, with 9 bases between. CDR3 bases: TGTGCCAGCAGCTTGTATCCCCCTAACACCGGGGAGCTGTTTTTT. Amino acid sequence: CASSLYPPNTGELFF.

The chain is built from TRBV4-3 and TRBJ1-4; 7 positions agree with TRBD1. The CDR3 is made up of 13 amino acids. Looked up from germline, CDR1 is LGHNA and CDR2 is YSLEER. The trim removed 5 bases at V and 12 bases at J, leaving 9 bases unmatched. The CDR3, as DNA: TGCGCCAGCAGCTCTAGACAGGGTTTACAACTGTTTTTT. Encoded protein: CASSSRQGLQLFF.

The chain has TRBV29-1 and TRBJ2-7; D might be TRBD1 (6 bases). Germline CDR1 reads SQVTM; CDR2 reads ANQGSEA. The CDR3 has 14 residues. Trimming took off 6 bases at V and 5 bases at J, with 20 bases between the two ends. The CDR3 loop reads CSVAILGDKDEQYF. The CDR3 DNA follows: TGCAGCGTCGCGATCCTGGGGGACAAAGACGAGCAGTACTTC.

V and J are TRBV6-1 and TRBJ1-2; D possibly corresponds to TRBD1 (6 bases). The germline gives CDR1 MNHNS, CDR2 SASEGT. The CDR3 spans 14 residues. Trimming shortened V by 6 bases and J by 5 bases, and 16 bases separated the two germline ends. The DNA of the CDR3 is TGTGCCAGCAGCAAAACAGGGATAGGGTATGGCTACACCTTC. Translating gives CASSKTGIGYGYTF.

The chain carries TRBV30 and TRBJ1-4, with D uncertain. The CDR3 sequence is 14 residues long. V lost 4 bases and J 8 bases, leaving 17 bases between the germline ends. Germline loops: CDR1 GTSNPN, CDR2 SVGIG (reference sequence). The CDR3 here is CAWKQTPGGEKLFF. In DNA form, the CDR3 reads TGTGCCTGGAAGCAGACCCCGGGAGGAGAAAAACTGTTTTTT.

This clone was seen a handful of times. V is TRBV7-8 and J is TRBJ2-3; D call uncertain. The V gene lost 4 bases and the J gene lost 0 bases, with 2 bases spanning the gap. The CDR3 runs 12 residues. Looked up from germline, CDR1 is SGHVS and CDR2 is FQNEAQ. In nucleotides, the CDR3 is TGTGCCAGCAGCTCTAGCACAGATACGCAGTATTTT. Translated, it gives CASSSSTDTQYF.

V usage is TRBV5-4 and J usage is TRBJ1-1, with TRBD1 identical over 7 bases. Germline CDR1 SGHNT, CDR2 YYREEE (reference sequence). This CDR3 comprises 16 residues. V trimming: 0 bases; J trimming: 1 base; junction bases outside the gene matches: 6. CDR3 sequence reads: CASSLAGTAKNTEAFF. The CDR3 region has the DNA TGTGCCAGCAGCTTGGCCGGGACAGCTAAGAACACTGAAGCTTTCTTT.

This chain links TRBV29-1 with TRBJ2-1, with a tentative D call TRBD1 (6 bases). CDR3 length: 12 amino acids. Looked up from germline, CDR1 is SQVTM and CDR2 is ANQGSEA. V was pared by 7 bases and J by 2 bases, with 9 bases between. CDR3 coding DNA: TGCAGCGCCCGGACAGCCTACAATGAGCAGTTCTTC. Amino acids: CSARTAYNEQFF.

This rearrangement joins TRBV7-2 to TRBJ2-1; unclear D gene. Trimming took 0 bases from V and 6 from J, leaving 0 bases between them. The germline CDR1 and CDR2 sequences are SGHTA and FQGNSA. CDR3 length: 11 residues. The CDR3 sequence: CASSLANEQFF. Here the CDR3 DNA reads TGTGCCAGCAGCTTAGCCAATGAGCAGTTCTTC. Filled out from reference TRBV7-2 and TRBJ2-1, the complete variable domain reads GAGVSQSPSNKVTEKGKDVELRCDPISGHTALYWYRQSLGQGLEFLIYFQGNSAPDKSGLPSDRFSAERTGGSVSTLTIQRTQQEDSAVYLCASSLANEQFFGPGTRLTVL.

The V call is TRBV10-2, the J call TRBJ1-6; TRBD1 is a possible D gene (5 bases). The ends were cut back, 8 bases at V and 7 bases at J, with 15 bases in the middle. Germline V gene sequence: CDR1 WSHSY, CDR2 SAAADI. The CDR3 is 14 residues long. The CDR3 loop reads CASQVAGPNSPLHF. The DNA for the CDR3 is TGCGCCAGCCAAGTGGCAGGGCCCAATTCACCCCTCCACTTT.

The chain employs TRBV30 and TRBJ1-2, with 9 bases that match TRBD1. V shed 3 bases and J 7 bases; nucleotides not matched to a gene: 6. Germline assignment: CDR1 GTSNPN and CDR2 SVGIG (reference sequence). This CDR3 region has 13 residues. CDR3 bases: TGTGCCTGGAGCACCGGGACAGGGATTGGCTACACCTTC. This sequence encodes CAWSTGTGIGYTF.

Only a few counts were recorded for this clone. The chain carries TRBV29-1 and TRBJ2-1, with no clear D. The CDR3 spans 13 residues. The V gene's germline CDR1 is SQVTM and CDR2 ANQGSEA. Trimming pared 6 bases from V and 4 bases from J, leaving 13 bases between. CDR3 sequence: CSVAPLRYNEQFF. CDR3 DNA sequence: TGCAGCGTCGCCCCTCTGCGTTACAATGAGCAGTTCTTC.

The chain uses TRBV29-1 and TRBJ1-1; 8 nucleotides line up with TRBD1. From germline, CDR1 is SQVTM and CDR2 ANQGSEA. The CDR3 has 13 amino acids. The V and J ends lost 7 bases and 1 base, in that order; junction bases with no gene match: 5. Written as DNA, the CDR3 is TGCAGCGCCCGACAGGGGAAGAACACTGAAGCTTTCTTT. Protein product: CSARQGKNTEAFF. Complete variable domain (other parts from reference TRBV29-1 and TRBJ1-1): SAVISQKPSRDICQRGTSLTIQCQVDSQVTMMFWYRQQPGQSLTLIATANQGSEATYESGFVIDKFPISRPNLTFSTLTVSNMSPEDSSIYLCSARQGKNTEAFFGQGTRLTVV.

This clone has just a few counts. J is TRBJ2-2 and V is TRBV7-2; D gene ambiguous. This CDR3 has 14 amino acids. V dropped 1 base and J dropped 6 bases, with 9 bases sitting between them. Germline V gene data show CDR1 as SGHTA and CDR2 as FQGNSA. The CDR3 sequence is CASSLVVRAGELFF. CDR3 sequence (DNA): TGTGCCAGCAGCTTAGTAGTTCGGGCCGGGGAGCTGTTTTTT. The complete variable domain, with remaining parts taken from reference TRBV7-2 and TRBJ2-2, reads GAGVSQSPSNKVTEKGKDVELRCDPISGHTALYWYRQSLGQGLEFLIYFQGNSAPDKSGLPSDRFSAERTGGSVSTLTIQRTQQEDSAVYLCASSLVVRAGELFFGEGSRLTVL.

J is TRBJ2-7 and V is TRBV7-2; D not resolved. The CDR3 has 13 residues. The germline V gene encodes CDR1 SGHTA and CDR2 FQGNSA. V was cut by 2 bases and J by 2 bases, with 7 bases left in between. The CDR3 is CASSLQRTYEQYF. The CDR3 coding sequence is TGTGCCAGCAGCTTACAGCGAACCTACGAGCAGTACTTC.

J is TRBJ2-5 and V is TRBV9; D may match TRBD1 or TRBD2 (6 bases each). Germline V gene lookup returns CDR1 SGDLS and CDR2 YYNGEE. The V end was cut by 3 bases, the J end by 4 bases, with 16 bases between. This CDR3 spans 15 amino acids. In DNA form, the CDR3 reads TGTGCCAGCAGCGATTCGGGGGCTTTGGGAGAGACCCAGTACTTC. Protein: CASSDSGALGETQYF.

This rearrangement joins TRBV6-5 to TRBJ1-2; possibly TRBD1 for D (6 bases). This CDR3 comprises 15 residues. V shed 0 bases and J shed 7 bases, with 15 bases lying between them. Germline-derived CDR1 and CDR2 are MNHEY and SVGAGI. Here the CDR3 DNA reads TGTGCCAGCAGTTACTCTCGGGAAGCCAGGGGTGGCTACACCTTC. It is translated as CASSYSREARGGYTF.